Listed here are 20 T cell receptor beta chains from one sample, sequenced in a study of graft-versus-host responses after intestinal transplantation listed by TCRdb under 2021. The library was prepared using the immunoSEQ multiplex PCR assay. TCRdb holds this immuneACCESS table with in-frame rearrangements only. Some clones are missing; in checked studies, unresolved V genes explain under half, and the rest has no known cause. This sample has approximately 81,000 clones in its table, and around 86% of those were observed once. The ten largest clonotypes hold around 8.6% of the sample. These receptors' antigens are unknown. The sample's time point label, decoded: cells obtained before transplantation from donor or recipient. Sequencing used unstimulated CD8+ T cells sorted from spleen or lymph node cells, obtained before transplant. Receptors were obtained from a human donor who was the organ donor for an intestinal transplant.

The chain has TRBV15 and TRBJ1-2; 9 nucleotides align to TRBD1. The CDR3 covers 14 residues. CDR1 is LNHNV and CDR2 is YYDKDF in the germline V gene (reference sequence). V trimming: 6 bases; J trimming: 2 bases; junction bases outside the gene matches: 4. CDR3 protein: CATSTGTGNYGYTF. The CDR3 DNA reads TGTGCCACCAGTACCGGGACAGGGAACTATGGCTACACCTTC.

This clone occurred once. The V call is TRBV28, the J call TRBJ2-1, with D tentatively TRBD2 (5 bases). CDR1 is MDHEN and CDR2 is SYDVKM in the germline V gene. The CDR3 extends over 16 amino acids. Trimming took 6 bases from V and 5 from J, leaving 20 bases between them. CDR3 sequence: CASSIDGRGSHNEQFF. CDR3 DNA: TGTGCCAGCAGCATAGATGGGAGAGGTTCCCACAATGAGCAGTTCTTC. The variable domain in full, with the rest retrieved from reference TRBV28 and TRBJ2-1, is DVKVTQSSRYLVKRTGEKVFLECVQDMDHENMFWYRQDPGLGLRLIYFSYDVKMKEKGDIPEGYSVSREKKERFSLILESASTNQTSMYLCASSIDGRGSHNEQFFGPGTRLTVL.

The chain recombines TRBV11-2 with TRBJ2-7; D not certain. CDR1 is SGHAT and CDR2 is FQNNGV in the germline V gene. CDR3 length: 12 amino acids. V was cut by 3 bases and J by 3 bases, with 6 bases left in between. The DNA of the CDR3 is TGTGCCAGCAGCTTGGATAACTACGAGCAGTACTTC. Translation gives CASSLDNYEQYF.

The V gene is TRBV28, the J gene TRBJ1-3; the D gene is possibly TRBD1 (5 bases). Trimming stripped 5 bases from V and 0 bases from J, with 20 bases between. Germline assignment: CDR1 MDHEN and CDR2 SYDVKM. CDR3 length: 18 amino acids. CDR3 coding DNA: TGTGCCAGCAGTCCCCCGGGGGGGAGCACCTACTCTGGAAACACCATATATTTT. It encodes CASSPPGGSTYSGNTIYF.

CDR3 DNA sequence: TGTGCCAGCAGCCCCCAACACGGAGGCTCCTATAATTCACCCCTCCACTTT. This encodes CASSPQHGGSYNSPLHF. The chain couples TRBV11-2 to TRBJ1-6; D remains ambiguous. CDR1 is SGHAT and CDR2 is FQNNGV in the germline V gene. Trimming left V 5 bases short and J 0 bases short, with 14 bases between. The CDR3 spans 17 residues.

The chain couples TRBV27 to TRBJ2-1, with 9 nucleotides matching TRBD1. CDR1 is MNHEY, CDR2 SMNVEV, per germline (reference sequence). CDR3 length equals 15 residues. With 7 bases clipped from V and 7 bases from J, the junction kept 11 bases outside the gene matches. The CDR3 protein is CASKGWTGDGNEQFF. For the CDR3, the DNA is TGTGCCAGCAAAGGTTGGACAGGGGATGGGAATGAGCAGTTCTTC.

Here the CDR3 reads CASSPGDTGELFF. The CDR3, as DNA: TGTGCCAGCAGCCCAGGGGATACCGGGGAGCTGTTTTTT. J is TRBJ2-2 and V is TRBV7-2; tentatively, D is TRBD1 (6 bases). Per the germline V gene, CDR1 is SGHTA and CDR2 is FQGNSA. CDR3 length: 13 residues. Trimming cost V 5 bases and J 5 bases, with 9 bases left between them. Combining the CDR3 with reference TRBV7-2 and TRBJ2-2 gives the whole variable domain GAGVSQSPSNKVTEKGKDVELRCDPISGHTALYWYRQSLGQGLEFLIYFQGNSAPDKSGLPSDRFSAERTGGSVSTLTIQRTQQEDSAVYLCASSPGDTGELFFGEGSRLTVL.

The chain recombines TRBV2 with TRBJ2-7, with D perhaps TRBD2 (6 bases). From germline, CDR1 is SNHLY and CDR2 FYNNEI. The CDR3 consists of 13 residues. Trimming took 7 bases from V and 1 from J, leaving 11 bases between them. The CDR3 DNA reads as TGTGCCAGCACTAGGGGACTTTCCTACGAGCAGTACTTC. This sequence encodes CASTRGLSYEQYF.

This clone has a single count. The chain joins TRBV9 to TRBJ2-1; D gene ambiguous. The V end lost 2 bases, the J end lost 6 bases, and 9 bases lay between the germline ends. Germline V gene data show CDR1 as SGDLS and CDR2 as YYNGEE. CDR3 length: 13 residues. CDR3 sequence reads: CASSVLGINEQFF. CDR3 DNA sequence: TGTGCCAGCAGCGTCTTAGGGATCAATGAGCAGTTCTTC.

The V and J genes are TRBV10-2 and TRBJ1-1, with D possibly matching TRBD1 (6 bases). The CDR3 is 13 amino acids. V was pared by 6 bases and J by 6 bases, with 14 bases between. Germline loops: CDR1 WSHSY, CDR2 SAAADI. Written as DNA, the CDR3 is TGCGCCAGCAGGGAGAGGGGGGCCCCTGAAGCTTTCTTT. Encoded protein: CASRERGAPEAFF.

The V and J genes are TRBV27 and TRBJ1-6, with TRBD1 as a possible D gene (5 bases). Trimming removed 5 bases at V and 10 bases at J, with 18 bases between. This CDR3 spans 15 amino acids. Germline V gives CDR1 MNHEY, CDR2 SMNVEV (reference sequence). This chain's CDR3 is CASSPIPLGESPLHF. The CDR3 DNA is TGTGCCAGCAGTCCCATCCCCTTAGGGGAATCACCCCTCCACTTT.

The chain employs TRBV9 and TRBJ1-1; possible D gene TRBD1, 5 bases. The CDR3 loop spans 14 amino acids. Germline-derived CDR1 and CDR2 are SGDLS and YYNGEE. Trimming left V 2 bases short and J 5 bases short, with 13 bases between. The CDR3 DNA reads as TGTGCCAGCAGCGTCACAGGATTAGGGACTGAAGCTTTCTTT. It specifies CASSVTGLGTEAFF. The variable domain in full, with the rest retrieved from reference TRBV9 and TRBJ1-1, is DSGVTQTPKHLITATGQRVTLRCSPRSGDLSVYWYQQSLDQGLQFLIQYYNGEERAKGNILERFSAQQFPDLHSELNLSSLELGDSALYFCASSVTGLGTEAFFGQGTRLTVV.

The chain carries TRBV2 and TRBJ2-3; possible D gene TRBD1, 5 bases. Germline V lookup: CDR1 SNHLY, CDR2 FYNNEI. Trimming pared 8 bases from V and 0 bases from J, leaving 9 bases between. The CDR3 extends over 13 amino acids. The CDR3 nucleotides read TGTGCCAGCCAGGGTTACAGCACAGATACGCAGTATTTT. Translated: CASQGYSTDTQYF.

This chain joins TRBV7-9 and TRBJ2-7; 7 nucleotides line up with TRBD1. Germline CDR1 is SEHNR and CDR2 is FQNEAQ (reference sequence). The trim removed 5 bases at V and 2 bases at J, leaving 9 bases unmatched. This CDR3 spans 15 amino acids. The CDR3 loop reads CASSGYDRATYEQYF. The CDR3 bases are TGTGCCAGCAGCGGATACGACAGGGCTACCTACGAGCAGTACTTC.

The chain links TRBV13 to TRBJ2-3; the match to TRBD2 covers 7 bases. This CDR3 has 12 residues. CDR1 and CDR2 (germline): PRHDT, FYEKMQ (reference sequence). The ends lost 6 bases at V and 9 bases at J; junction bases unmatched: 6. CDR3 sequence (DNA): TGTGCCAGCAGTCCCGGACTAGTAACGCAGTATTTT. It is translated as CASSPGLVTQYF.

V gene TRBV7-9 combines with J gene TRBJ2-7; 12 positions agree with TRBD1. Looked up from germline, CDR1 is SEHNR and CDR2 is FQNEAQ (reference sequence). Losses at the gene ends were 4 bases for V and 6 bases for J; bases not matched to a gene: 13. CDR3 length: 17 residues. CDR3 sequence reads: CASSSGDRGRYKGEQYF. CDR3 DNA: TGTGCCAGCAGCTCGGGGGACAGGGGGCGGTACAAGGGCGAGCAGTACTTC.

The V and J genes are TRBV11-2 and TRBJ1-6, with D hard to call. Looked up from germline, CDR1 is SGHAT and CDR2 is FQNNGV. The CDR3 extends over 17 amino acids. Between the trimmed V and J ends, which lost 2 bases and 7 bases, there was a span of 18 bases. In DNA form, the CDR3 reads TGTGCCAGCAGCTTAAAAAACTACGACCTATTAAATTCACCCCTCCACTTT. This gives the protein CASSLKNYDLLNSPLHF.

This clone is judged medium-sized. The genes are TRBV7-3 and TRBJ2-5; D is undetermined. This CDR3 comprises 12 residues. Trimming removed 1 base from V and 5 bases from J, with 5 bases in between. The V gene's germline CDR1 is SGHTA and CDR2 FQGTGA. The CDR3 is CASSLIGETQYF. The CDR3 coding sequence is TGTGCCAGCAGCTTAATCGGGGAGACCCAGTACTTC. The full variable domain, rest sourced from reference TRBV7-3 and TRBJ2-5, is GAGVSQTPSNKVTEKGKYVELRCDPISGHTALYWYRQSLGQGPEFLIYFQGTGAADDSGLPNDRFFAVRPEGSVSTLKIQRTERGDSAVYLCASSLIGETQYFGPGTRLLVL.

This chain uses TRBV15 with TRBJ1-4; 7 bases are shared with TRBD1. The CDR3 loop spans 18 amino acids. V lost 5 bases to trimming and J lost 6 bases; unmatched junction nucleotides: 18. Per germline, CDR1 LNHNV and CDR2 YYDKDF (reference sequence). The CDR3 nucleotides read TGTGCCACCAGCTCTCCCTGGACAGGCGGGGGGGGGTATGAAAAACTGTTTTTT. Translated: CATSSPWTGGGGYEKLFF.

The V gene is TRBV27, the J gene TRBJ1-3, with a weak D call TRBD1 (5 bases). This CDR3 has 18 amino acids. Trimming removed 2 bases at V and 0 bases at J, with 17 bases between. Germline V lookup: CDR1 MNHEY, CDR2 SMNVEV (reference sequence). The CDR3 loop is CASSLRQPHDSSGNTIYF. CDR3 sequence (DNA): TGTGCCAGCAGTTTACGACAGCCTCATGACAGCTCTGGAAACACCATATATTTT.